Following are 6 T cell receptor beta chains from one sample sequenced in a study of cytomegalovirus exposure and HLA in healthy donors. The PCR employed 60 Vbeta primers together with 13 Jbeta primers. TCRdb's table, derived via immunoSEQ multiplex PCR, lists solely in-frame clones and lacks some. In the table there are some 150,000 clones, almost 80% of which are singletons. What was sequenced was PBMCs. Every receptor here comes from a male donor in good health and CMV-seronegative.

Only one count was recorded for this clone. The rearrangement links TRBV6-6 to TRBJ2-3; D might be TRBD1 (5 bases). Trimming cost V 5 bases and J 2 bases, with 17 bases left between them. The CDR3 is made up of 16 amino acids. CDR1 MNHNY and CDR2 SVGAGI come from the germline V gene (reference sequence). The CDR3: CASSGWGTGDTDTQYF. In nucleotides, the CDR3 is TGTGCCAGCAGTGGTTGGGGAACAGGCGACACAGATACGCAGTATTTT.

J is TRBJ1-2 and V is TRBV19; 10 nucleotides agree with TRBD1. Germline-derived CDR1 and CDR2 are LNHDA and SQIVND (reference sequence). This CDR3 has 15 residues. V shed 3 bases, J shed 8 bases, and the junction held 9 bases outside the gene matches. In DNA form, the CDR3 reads TGTGCCAGTAGTATCCAGACAGGGGGCTTGGAGGGCTACACCTTC. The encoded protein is CASSIQTGGLEGYTF.

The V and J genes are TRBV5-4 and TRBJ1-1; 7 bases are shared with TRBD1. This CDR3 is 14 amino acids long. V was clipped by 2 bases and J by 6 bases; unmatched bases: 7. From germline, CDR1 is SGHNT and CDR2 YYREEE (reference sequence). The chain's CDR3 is CASSFPGGLAEAFF. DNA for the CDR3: TGTGCCAGCAGCTTTCCAGGGGGGCTAGCTGAAGCTTTCTTT. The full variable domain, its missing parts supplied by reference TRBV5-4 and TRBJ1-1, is ETGVTQSPTHLIKTRGQQVTLRCSSQSGHNTVSWYQQALGQGPQFIFQYYREEENGRGNFPPRFSGLQFPNYSSELNVNALELDDSALYLCASSFPGGLAEAFFGQGTRLTVV.

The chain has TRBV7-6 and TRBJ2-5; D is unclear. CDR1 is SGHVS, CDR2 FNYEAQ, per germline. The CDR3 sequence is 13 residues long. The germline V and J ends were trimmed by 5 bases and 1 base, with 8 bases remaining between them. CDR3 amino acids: CASSASIQETQYF. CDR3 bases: TGTGCCAGCAGCGCGTCGATCCAAGAGACCCAGTACTTC.

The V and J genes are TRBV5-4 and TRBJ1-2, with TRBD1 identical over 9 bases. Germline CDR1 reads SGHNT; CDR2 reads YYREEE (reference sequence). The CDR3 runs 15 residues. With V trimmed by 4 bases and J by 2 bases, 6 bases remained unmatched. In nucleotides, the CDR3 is TGTGCCAGCAGCGCTGGGACAGGGAAAAACTATGGCTACACCTTC. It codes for CASSAGTGKNYGYTF.

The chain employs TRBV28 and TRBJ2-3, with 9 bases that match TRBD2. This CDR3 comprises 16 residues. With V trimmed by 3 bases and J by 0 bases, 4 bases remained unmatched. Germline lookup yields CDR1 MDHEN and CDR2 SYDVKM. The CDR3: CASSLGTSSSTDTQYF. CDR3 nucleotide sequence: TGTGCCAGCAGTTTGGGGACTAGCAGTAGCACAGATACGCAGTATTTT.